These 24 T cell receptor beta chains came from one sample sequenced in a study of Graves' ophthalmopathy and Graves' hyperthyroidism. Using RNA transcripts, the TCR beta CDR3 regions were amplified. HTBI-primed RT-PCR formed the first round, and a multiplex PCR formed the second. TCRdb fed the multiplex PCR reads into MiXCR, producing one record per CDR3 protein. The profile shows about 400,000 distinct CDR3 sequences, roughly 18% of them singletons. Sequenced input: peripheral blood. All receptors come from a woman aged 18-35 years with Graves' ophthalmopathy.

This clonotype has a count of ten or more. This chain links TRBV12-3 or TRBV12-4 with TRBJ1-2, with 7 bases identical to TRBD1. The V and J ends lost 5 bases and 0 bases, in that order; junction bases with no gene match: 9. The CDR3 is made up of 16 amino acids. CDR3 in DNA: TGTGCCAGCAGTCGGGACAGCCTAACCTCTAACTATGGCTACACCTTC. It translates to CASSRDSLTSNYGYTF.

This clonotype was detected many times. The chain recombines TRBV28 with TRBJ1-5, with D possibly being TRBD1 (6 bases). The CDR3 has 18 amino acids. CDR1 and CDR2 (germline): MDHEN, SYDVKM. Between the trimmed V and J ends, which lost 3 bases and 4 bases, there was a span of 22 bases. In DNA form, the CDR3 reads TGTGCCAGCAGTTTGTACCCTCGCCTGGGGGCCCCTAATCAGCCCCAGCATTTT. Its translation is CASSLYPRLGAPNQPQHF. The whole variable domain, filled in from reference TRBV28 and TRBJ1-5, reads DVKVTQSSRYLVKRTGEKVFLECVQDMDHENMFWYRQDPGLGLRLIYFSYDVKMKEKGDIPEGYSVSREKKERFSLILESASTNQTSMYLCASSLYPRLGAPNQPQHFGDGTRLSIL.

This clonotype was picked up one time. V usage is TRBV20-1 and J usage is TRBJ2-5; 9 bases agree with TRBD1. CDR3 length equals 15 residues. Trimming cost V 1 base and J 2 bases; bases outside gene matches: 5. From germline, CDR1 is DFQATT and CDR2 SNEGSKA (reference sequence). CDR3 nucleotides: TGCAGTGCTAGAGCTCCGGACAGGGGTCAAGAGACCCAGTACTTC. Translation gives CSARAPDRGQETQYF.

This clonotype has ten or more counts. The J gene is TRBJ1-1, the V gene TRBV4-3; no reliable D call. The CDR3 sequence is 16 residues long. The germline gives CDR1 LGHNA, CDR2 YSLEER. V lost 0 bases and J lost 1, with 12 bases in between. CDR3 loop: CASSQDRLLPNTEAFF. The CDR3 DNA follows: TGCGCCAGCAGCCAAGATCGACTCTTGCCGAACACTGAAGCTTTCTTT.

V usage is TRBV12-3 or TRBV12-4 and J usage is TRBJ2-7; D gene uncertain. Trimming stripped 1 base from V and 0 bases from J, with 10 bases between. The CDR3 covers 15 residues. This chain's CDR3 is CASSLGLTVSYEQYF. The CDR3 DNA is TGTGCCAGCAGTTTAGGTCTAACTGTCTCCTACGAGCAGTACTTC.

This clonotype was counted many times. The chain is built from TRBV19 and TRBJ2-2; D not certain. CDR1 is LNHDA and CDR2 is SQIVND in the germline V gene (reference sequence). CDR3 length: 14 amino acids. Trimming cost V 5 bases and J 2 bases, with 9 bases left between them. The CDR3 here is CASSLLSNTGELFF. The CDR3 DNA reads as TGTGCCAGTAGTCTTCTTAGTAACACCGGGGAGCTGTTTTTT.

This clonotype was seen many times. CDR3 loop: CASSPTGTADTEAFF. CDR3 bases: TGTGCCAGCAGTCCAACCGGGACGGCGGACACTGAAGCTTTCTTT. The chain recombines TRBV28 with TRBJ1-1, with D perhaps matching TRBD1 (5 bases). Trimming removed 5 bases from V and 3 bases from J, with 16 bases in between. CDR1 is MDHEN and CDR2 is SYDVKM in the germline V gene. The CDR3 is 15 residues long.

This clonotype was detected ten times or more. The CDR3 DNA reads TGTGCCAGCAGCGTATCGGGGGGCCACACCGGGGAGCTGTTTTTT. It codes for CASSVSGGHTGELFF. The chain links TRBV9 to TRBJ2-2, with a tentative D call TRBD2 (7 bases). Trimming took 1 base from V and 3 from J, leaving 10 bases between them. The CDR3 loop spans 15 amino acids. CDR1 and CDR2 from the germline V gene are SGDLS and YYNGEE.

In its sample, this clonotype was seen many times. J is TRBJ2-4 and V is TRBV19; 12 nucleotides match TRBD2. CDR3 size: 19 residues. CDR1 is LNHDA, CDR2 SQIVND, per germline (reference sequence). With 3 bases clipped from V and 1 base from J, the junction kept 10 bases outside the gene matches. DNA of the CDR3: TGTGCCAGTAGTATTCCCGGACTAGCGGGGCCGCGGGCCAAAAACATTCAGTACTTC. Encoded protein: CASSIPGLAGPRAKNIQYF.

This clonotype appeared many times. The chain combines TRBV12-3 or TRBV12-4 with TRBJ2-2; D unclear. The V end was cut by 5 bases, the J end by 5 bases, with 12 bases between. The CDR3 is made up of 14 amino acids. The CDR3 region has the DNA TGTGCCAGCAGTCCCGAGGAGAGAACCGGGGAGCTGTTTTTT. This encodes CASSPEERTGELFF.

The table lists this clonotype with a few counts. The chain links TRBV18 to TRBJ1-2, with no clear D. The CDR3 runs 14 residues. Per germline, CDR1 KGHSH and CDR2 LQKENI. V was shortened by 0 bases and J by 8 bases, with 13 bases between the two germline ends. The CDR3 here is CASSPPSTVGGYTF. The CDR3 nucleotides are TGTGCCAGCTCACCACCGTCGACGGTTGGGGGCTACACCTTC. The full variable domain, in which reference TRBV18 and TRBJ1-2 provide the parts outside the CDR3, is NAGVMQNPRHLVRRRGQEARLRCSPMKGHSHVYWYRQLPEEGLKFMVYLQKENIIDESGMPKERFSAEFPKEGPSILRIQQVVRGDSAAYFCASSPPSTVGGYTFGSGTRLTVV.

This clonotype was seen ten or more times. The chain uses TRBV30 and TRBJ2-7; D is possibly TRBD1 (6 bases). This CDR3 spans 13 amino acids. Trimming removed 0 bases from V and 4 bases from J, with 10 bases in between. The germline gives CDR1 GTSNPN, CDR2 SVGIG (reference sequence). CDR3 DNA sequence: TGTGCCTGGAGTGTAGGTCAGGGGTACGAGCAGTACTTC. Protein product: CAWSVGQGYEQYF.

This clonotype was observed many times. The chain uses TRBV20-1 and TRBJ2-2; no clear D gene. This CDR3 comprises 13 residues. Germline V gene sequence: CDR1 DFQATT, CDR2 SNEGSKA (reference sequence). The V end lost 8 bases, the J end lost 8 bases, and 18 bases lay between the germline ends. CDR3 region: CSSQSSTTGELFF. CDR3 bases: TGCAGTTCACAGAGCTCGACCACGGGGGAGCTGTTTTTT.

This clonotype came up many times. This sequence joins TRBV7-6 and TRBJ2-7, with 9 bases lining up with TRBD1. V trimming: 1 base; J trimming: 7 bases; junction bases outside the gene matches: 11. Per the germline V gene, CDR1 is SGHVS and CDR2 is FNYEAQ. The CDR3 covers 16 residues. CDR3 DNA sequence: TGTGCCAGCAGCTTAGGTTCGGACAGGGGAGTGGATGAGCAGTACTTC. Protein product: CASSLGSDRGVDEQYF.

This clonotype came up many times. V usage is TRBV30 and J usage is TRBJ1-5, with 7 bases lining up with TRBD1. Trimming cost V 0 bases and J 6 bases; bases outside gene matches: 8. CDR1 GTSNPN and CDR2 SVGIG come from the germline V gene (reference sequence). This CDR3 is built from 15 residues. CDR3 sequence reads: CAWSVGRGFIQPQHF. CDR3 nucleotides: TGTGCCTGGAGTGTGGGCAGGGGGTTTATTCAGCCCCAGCATTTT. The variable domain in full, with the rest retrieved from reference TRBV30 and TRBJ1-5, is SQTIHQWPATLVQPVGSPLSLECTVEGTSNPNLYWYRQAAGRGLQLLFYSVGIGQISSEVPQNLSASRPQDRQFILSSKKLLLSDSGFYLCAWSVGRGFIQPQHFGDGTRLSIL.

This clonotype was seen repeatedly, ten times or more. DNA for the CDR3: TGTGCCAGCAGCCCGGGACACTACCAAGAGACCCAGTACTTC. Translating gives CASSPGHYQETQYF. The chain combines TRBV7-9 with TRBJ2-5, with TRBD1 as a possible D gene (6 bases). Germline CDR1 is SEHNR and CDR2 is FQNEAQ (reference sequence). The CDR3 length is 14 residues. The V and J ends lost 5 bases and 0 bases respectively, with 10 bases between them. Full variable domain (missing parts from reference TRBV7-9 and TRBJ2-5): DTGVSQNPRHKITKRGQNVTFRCDPISEHNRLYWYRQTLGQGPEFLTYFQNEAQLEKSRLLSDRFSAERPKGSFSTLEIQRTEQGDSAMYLCASSPGHYQETQYFGPGTRLLVL.

The table lists this clonotype with many counts. The rearrangement links TRBV18 to TRBJ1-5; D call uncertain. The V end lost 3 bases, the J end lost 12 bases, and 18 bases lay between the germline ends. The CDR3 has 14 amino acids. Germline loops: CDR1 KGHSH, CDR2 LQKENI. The CDR3 spells CASSPQKGDKIQHF. In DNA, the CDR3 is TGTGCCAGCTCACCTCAAAAGGGCGACAAAATCCAGCATTTT. Full variable domain (remainder filled in from reference TRBV18 and TRBJ1-5): NAGVMQNPRHLVRRRGQEARLRCSPMKGHSHVYWYRQLPEEGLKFMVYLQKENIIDESGMPKERFSAEFPKEGPSILRIQQVVRGDSAAYFCASSPQKGDKIQHFGDGTRLSIL.

This clonotype has at least ten counts. The chain recombines TRBV28 with TRBJ1-1; D call uncertain. This CDR3 contains 14 residues. Trimming shortened V by 1 base and J by 4 bases, and 10 bases separated the two germline ends. Germline assignment: CDR1 MDHEN and CDR2 SYDVKM. CDR3 DNA: TGTGCCAGCAGTTTATCGGGGTCGGGCACTGAAGCTTTCTTT. It yields the protein CASSLSGSGTEAFF.

In this sample, this clonotype turned up many times. The chain joins TRBV11-1 to TRBJ1-2; 7 nucleotides agree with TRBD1. Germline CDR1 reads SGHAT; CDR2 reads FQDESV (reference sequence). V shed 1 base and J 6 bases; nucleotides not matched to a gene: 2. The CDR3 has 13 amino acids. CDR3 protein: CASSLGQGHGYTF. The CDR3 bases are TGTGCCAGCAGCTTAGGACAGGGCCATGGCTACACCTTC.

Many counts were recorded for this clonotype. V gene TRBV7-6 combines with J gene TRBJ1-1, with 8 bases identical to TRBD1. The V and J ends lost 5 bases and 5 bases, in that order; junction bases with no gene match: 4. This CDR3 is 13 amino acids long. Germline V CDR1 and CDR2: SGHVS, FNYEAQ. The CDR3 DNA sequence: TGTGCCAGCAGCCAGGGACAGGCGACTGAAGCTTTCTTT. Translating it yields CASSQGQATEAFF.

This clonotype was seen many times. The chain joins TRBV18 to TRBJ2-4, with D perhaps matching TRBD1 or TRBD2 (5 bases each). The V end was cut by 8 bases, the J end by 9 bases, with 26 bases between. This CDR3 contains 16 residues. Per germline, CDR1 KGHSH and CDR2 LQKENI. This chain's CDR3 is CASQLIPGPPKGIQYF. The CDR3 region has the DNA TGTGCCAGCCAACTTATACCGGGACCCCCAAAAGGCATTCAGTACTTC.

This clonotype showed up many times. The chain couples TRBV9 to TRBJ1-2; no clear D. Trimming shortened V by 0 bases and J by 2 bases, and 8 bases separated the two germline ends. Germline V gene lookup returns CDR1 SGDLS and CDR2 YYNGEE. CDR3 length equals 14 residues. The CDR3 loop is CASSVEPVNYGYTF. CDR3 nucleotides: TGTGCCAGCAGCGTAGAACCCGTGAACTATGGCTACACCTTC.

Many counts were recorded for this clonotype. This chain links TRBV12-3 or TRBV12-4 with TRBJ2-7, with a weak D call TRBD1 (6 bases). Between the trimmed V and J ends, which lost 6 bases and 3 bases, there was a span of 18 bases. The CDR3 totals 15 residues. CDR3 sequence (DNA): TGTGCCAGCAGCCAAAGGGGTAGGGGACACTACGAGCAGTACTTC. This encodes CASSQRGRGHYEQYF.

In this sample, this clonotype turned up many times. The genes are TRBV6-5 and TRBJ2-7; D not resolved. Trimming cost V 5 bases and J 2 bases, with 10 bases left between them. Per the germline V gene, CDR1 is MNHEY and CDR2 is SVGAGI. The CDR3 has 13 residues. The CDR3 bases are TGTGCCAGCAGTATGACGAAGACCTACGAGCAGTACTTC. Amino acid sequence: CASSMTKTYEQYF.